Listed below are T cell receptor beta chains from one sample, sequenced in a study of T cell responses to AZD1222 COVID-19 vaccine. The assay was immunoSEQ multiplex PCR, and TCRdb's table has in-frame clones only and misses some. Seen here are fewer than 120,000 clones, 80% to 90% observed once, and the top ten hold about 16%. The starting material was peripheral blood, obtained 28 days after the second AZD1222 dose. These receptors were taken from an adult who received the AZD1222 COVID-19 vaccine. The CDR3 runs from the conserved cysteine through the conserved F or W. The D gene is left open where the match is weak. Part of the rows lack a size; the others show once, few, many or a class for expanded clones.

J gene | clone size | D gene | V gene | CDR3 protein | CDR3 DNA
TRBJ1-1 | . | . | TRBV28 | CASSLQDTEAFF | TGTGCCAGCAGTTTACAGGACACTGAAGCTTTCTTT
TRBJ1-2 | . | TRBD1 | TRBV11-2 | CASSSRTGNYGYTF | TGTGCCAGCAGCTCACGGACAGGGAACTATGGCTACACCTTC
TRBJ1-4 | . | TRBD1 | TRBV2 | CASSEPDRGRKLFF | TGTGCCAGCAGTGAACCGGACAGGGGTAGAAAACTGTTTTTT
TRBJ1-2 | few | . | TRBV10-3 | CAITDTLYGYTF | TGTGCCATCACGGACACCCTCTATGGCTACACCTTC
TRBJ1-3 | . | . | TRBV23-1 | CASSRHRGNTIYF | TGCGCCAGCAGTCGGCACAGGGGAAACACCATATATTTT
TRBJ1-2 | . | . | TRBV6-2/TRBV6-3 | CASSYGVWGYTF | TGTGCCAGCAGTTACGGAGTGTGGGGCTACACCTTC
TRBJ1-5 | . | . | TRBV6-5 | CASSVVSNQPQHF | TGTGCCAGCAGCGTAGTGAGCAATCAGCCCCAGCATTTT
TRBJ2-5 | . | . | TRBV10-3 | CAISESLGRESGGETQYF | TGTGCCATCAGTGAGTCGCTTGGCAGGGAGAGCGGAGGGGAGACCCAGTACTTC
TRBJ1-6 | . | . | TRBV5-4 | CASSLGGSHNSPLHF | TGTGCCAGCAGCTTGGGTGGCAGCCATAATTCACCCCTCCACTTT
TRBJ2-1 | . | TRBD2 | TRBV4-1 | CASSQGSGKDEQFF | TGCGCCAGCAGCCAAGGAAGCGGGAAGGATGAGCAGTTCTTC
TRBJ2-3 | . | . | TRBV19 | CASSRGTDTQYF | TGTGCCAGTAGTAGGGGCACAGATACGCAGTATTTT
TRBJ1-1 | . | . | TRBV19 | CASSIIGGTEAFF | TGTGCCAGTAGTATAATAGGGGGCACTGAAGCTTTCTTT
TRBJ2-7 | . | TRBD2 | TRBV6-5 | CASSQGRSGRSYF | TGTGCCAGCAGTCAGGGAAGGAGCGGGAGATCGTACTTC
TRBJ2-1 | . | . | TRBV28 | CASSFKGRSYNEQFF | TGTGCCAGCAGTTTTAAAGGGAGATCCTACAATGAGCAGTTCTTC
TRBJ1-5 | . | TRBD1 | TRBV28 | CASSDRGLDNQPQHF | TGTGCCAGCAGTGACAGGGGGCTTGACAATCAGCCCCAGCATTTT
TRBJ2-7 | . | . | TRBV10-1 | CASSAGVTYEQYF | TGCGCCAGCAGTGCCGGGGTTACCTACGAGCAGTACTTC
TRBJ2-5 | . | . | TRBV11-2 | CASSRISGQSQETQYF | TGTGCCAGCAGCCGCATTAGCGGACAGTCACAAGAGACCCAGTACTTC
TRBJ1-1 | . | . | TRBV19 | CAGRATVEGSEAFF | TGTGCCGGACGGGCAACCGTTGAAGGAAGTGAAGCTTTCTTT
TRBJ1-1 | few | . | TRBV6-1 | CASSDLGRNTEAFF | TGTGCCAGCAGTGATCTAGGGAGGAACACTGAAGCTTTCTTT
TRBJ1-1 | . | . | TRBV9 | CASSGRSREAFF | TGTGCCAGCAGCGGACGGAGCCGGGAAGCTTTCTTT
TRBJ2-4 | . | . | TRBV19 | CASSVLGAVQYF | TGTGCCAGTAGTGTCCTAGGAGCGGTTCAGTACTTC
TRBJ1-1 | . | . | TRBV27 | CASSLIGGGDTEAFF | TGTGCCAGCAGTTTAATTGGGGGAGGGGACACTGAAGCTTTCTTT
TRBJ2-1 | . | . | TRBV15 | CATSRDGVREDEQFF | TGTGCCACCAGCAGAGACGGGGTGAGAGAGGATGAGCAGTTCTTC
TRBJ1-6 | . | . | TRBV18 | CASSPRSTANSPLHF | TGTGCCAGCTCACCACGGAGTACAGCGAATTCACCCCTCCACTTT
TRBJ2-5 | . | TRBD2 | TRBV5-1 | CASSLAIAGEVETQYF | TGCGCCAGCAGCTTGGCCATAGCGGGAGAGGTAGAGACCCAGTACTTC
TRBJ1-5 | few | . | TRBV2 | CASSGEYQPQHF | TGTGCCAGCAGTGGCGAGTATCAGCCCCAGCATTTT
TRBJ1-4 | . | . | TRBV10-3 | CATKGITNEKLFF | TGTGCCACAAAAGGGATAACTAATGAAAAACTGTTTTTT
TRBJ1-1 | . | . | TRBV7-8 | CASSLEGTTEAFF | TGTGCCAGCAGCTTAGAGGGTACCACTGAAGCTTTCTTT
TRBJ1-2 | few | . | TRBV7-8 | CASSLGREISYTF | TGTGCCAGCAGCTTGGGCAGGGAGATTAGCTACACCTTC
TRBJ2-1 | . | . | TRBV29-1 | CSVDPAGRGNEQFF | TGCAGCGTTGATCCTGCAGGTCGAGGAAATGAGCAGTTCTTC
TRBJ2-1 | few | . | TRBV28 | CASNLGSYNEQFF | TGTGCCAGCAATCTGGGCTCCTACAATGAGCAGTTCTTC
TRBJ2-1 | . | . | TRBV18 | CASSPLRGTYNEQFF | TGTGCCAGCTCACCACTTCGAGGAACATACAATGAGCAGTTCTTC
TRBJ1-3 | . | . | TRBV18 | CASSLQQDSGNTIYF | TGTGCCAGCTCACTACAACAGGATTCTGGAAACACCATATATTTT
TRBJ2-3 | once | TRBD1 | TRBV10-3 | CATSGGAGTDTQYF | TGTGCCACATCAGGGGGCGCCGGCACAGATACGCAGTATTTT
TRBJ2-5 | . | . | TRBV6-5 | CASSVLSNQETQYF | TGTGCCAGCAGCGTACTATCTAACCAAGAGACCCAGTACTTC
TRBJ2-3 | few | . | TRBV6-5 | CASSDGGTDTQYF | TGTGCCAGCAGCGACGGGGGCACAGATACGCAGTATTTT
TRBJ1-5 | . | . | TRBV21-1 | CASSKGGQATDQPQHF | TGTGCCAGCAGCAAAGGTGGCCAAGCCACCGATCAGCCCCAGCATTTT
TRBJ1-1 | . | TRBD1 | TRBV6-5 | CASSQRTGGTEAFF | TGTGCCAGCAGCCAACGGACAGGGGGCACTGAAGCTTTCTTT
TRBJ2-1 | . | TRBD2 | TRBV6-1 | CASSGLGTSGSNEQFF | TGTGCCAGCAGTGGTTTAGGGACTAGCGGGAGTAATGAGCAGTTCTTC
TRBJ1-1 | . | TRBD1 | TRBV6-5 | CASSKPGGAEAFF | TGTGCCAGCAGCAAACCAGGGGGGGCTGAAGCTTTCTTT
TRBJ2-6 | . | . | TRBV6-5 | CASHISLSGANVLTF | TGTGCCAGCCATATTTCCCTCTCTGGGGCCAACGTCCTGACTTTC
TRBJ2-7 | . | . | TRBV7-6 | CASSSVPGTYYEQYF | TGTGCCAGCAGCTCAGTCCCCGGGACGTATTACGAGCAGTACTTC
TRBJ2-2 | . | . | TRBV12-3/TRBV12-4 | CASSFVPAGELFF | TGTGCCAGCAGTTTCGTGCCGGCCGGGGAGCTGTTTTTT
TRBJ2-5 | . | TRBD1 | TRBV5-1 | CASSTIQGAQETQYF | TGCGCCAGCAGCACCATACAGGGGGCCCAAGAGACCCAGTACTTC
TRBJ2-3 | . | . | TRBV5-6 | CASSLENTDTQYF | TGTGCCAGCAGCTTGGAAAACACAGATACGCAGTATTTT